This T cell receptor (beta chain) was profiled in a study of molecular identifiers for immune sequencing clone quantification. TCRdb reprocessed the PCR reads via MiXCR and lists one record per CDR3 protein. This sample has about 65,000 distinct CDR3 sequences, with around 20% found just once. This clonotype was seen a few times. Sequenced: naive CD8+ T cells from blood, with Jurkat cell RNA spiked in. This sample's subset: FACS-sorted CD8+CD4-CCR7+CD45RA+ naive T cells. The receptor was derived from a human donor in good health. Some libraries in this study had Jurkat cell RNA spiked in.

The CDR3 DNA reads as TGTGCCAGCAGTGACCCCGCGGGAGGGGGCAATGAGCAGTTCTTC. As protein: CASSDPAGGGNEQFF. The V and J genes are TRBV2 and TRBJ2-1, with 9 bases that match TRBD2. V shed 3 bases and J 6 bases; nucleotides not matched to a gene: 6. Germline CDR1 and CDR2: SNHLY and FYNNEI. The CDR3 runs 15 residues.